A selection of T cell receptor beta chains follows, all from one sample in a study of T cell repertoires in cytomegalovirus infection. TCRdb reprocessed the reads with MiXCR, giving one entry per CDR3 protein. The profile shows some 180,000 distinct CDR3 sequences, 8% to 10% of them singletons. The source material was PBMCs. The receptors come from a human donor in good health (CMV status not recorded). Some clones in this sample may be carry-over from other donors' samples. Each CDR3 is given with its conserved first and last residue. The order of the fields is clone size, D gene, J gene, V gene, CDR3 protein, CDR3 DNA. The D gene is left open where the match is weak. Not all rows give a size; the values are once, few, many and, for expanded clones, a class.

- - TRBJ1-5 TRBV11-3 CASSLVERYNQPQHF TGTGCCAGCAGCTTAGTTGAACGGTACAATCAGCCCCAGCATTTT
- TRBD2 TRBJ2-7 TRBV7-9 CALDSSGAIEQYF TGTGCCCTCGATTCTAGCGGGGCAATCGAGCAGTACTTC
- TRBD2 TRBJ2-1 TRBV7-2 CASSPRTSAYNEQFF TGTGCCAGCAGCCCCCGGACTAGCGCCTACAATGAGCAGTTCTTC
- TRBD2 TRBJ2-1 TRBV7-9 CASSLKWEGGFNEQFF TGTGCCAGCAGCTTGAAGTGGGAGGGAGGTTTCAATGAGCAGTTCTTC
few - TRBJ2-4 TRBV29-1 CSVERPGAKNIQYF TGCAGCGTCGAACGCCCGGGGGCCAAAAACATTCAGTACTTC
many - TRBJ1-5 TRBV19 CASSVRSRGSNQPQHF TGTGCCAGTAGTGTCCGTAGTAGGGGGTCCAATCAGCCCCAGCATTTT
many TRBD1 TRBJ2-7 TRBV6-1 CATSPRDRGNEQYF TGTGCCACCTCACCCCGGGACAGGGGCAATGAGCAGTACTTC
- TRBD1 TRBJ2-4 TRBV12-3/TRBV12-4 CASSGQGGKNIQYF TGTGCCAGCAGTGGACAGGGCGGCAAAAACATTCAGTACTTC
many TRBD1 TRBJ1-1 TRBV7-2 CASSPRQGVNTEAFF TGTGCCAGCAGCCCGAGACAGGGCGTGAACACTGAAGCTTTCTTT
few - TRBJ1-2 TRBV7-9 CASAPGAEHGYTF TGTGCCAGCGCCCCTGGGGCGGAACATGGCTACACCTTC
many - TRBJ2-7 TRBV27 CASSLAWGWEQYF TGTGCCAGCAGTTTAGCGTGGGGATGGGAGCAGTACTTC
- - TRBJ1-1 TRBV7-9 CASSEAGAEAFF TGTGCCAGCAGCGAAGCTGGGGCTGAAGCTTTCTTT
once - TRBJ2-2 TRBV5-6 CASSNYWSRANTGELFF TGTGCCAGCAGCAATTACTGGTCCCGAGCGAACACCGGGGAGCTGTTTTTT
many - TRBJ2-5 TRBV19 CASSIGITRRRETQYF TGTGCCAGTAGTATAGGAATAACGCGGAGAAGGGAGACCCAGTACTTC
many - TRBJ1-6 TRBV2 CACTSLLQSSYNSPLHF TGTGCCTGTACTTCGTTGCTACAGAGCTCCTATAATTCACCCCTCCACTTT
- TRBD1 TRBJ1-5 TRBV5-4 CASSFDGQENQPQHF TGTGCCAGCAGCTTTGATGGACAGGAAAATCAGCCCCAGCATTTT
many - TRBJ1-2 TRBV7-9 CASSLPGYGYTF TGTGCCAGCAGCTTGCCAGGCTATGGCTACACCTTC
- - TRBJ1-6 TRBV7-8 CASSLVQGTGFSPLHF TGTGCCAGCAGCTTAGTTCAGGGAACAGGCTTTTCACCCCTCCACTTT
- - TRBJ1-1 TRBV10-3 CAISRNLNTEAFF TGTGCCATCAGTCGGAATTTGAACACTGAAGCTTTCTTT
many TRBD2 TRBJ2-1 TRBV5-5 CASSLIPSGTISYNEQFF TGTGCCAGCAGCTTGATTCCTAGCGGGACGATCTCCTACAATGAGCAGTTCTTC
many TRBD1 TRBJ2-5 TRBV20-1 CSARDLTRGTEETQYF TGCAGTGCTAGAGATCTAACCAGGGGGACGGAAGAGACCCAGTACTTC
few - TRBJ2-3 TRBV7-9 CASIRDTQYF TGTGCCAGCATTCGCGATACGCAGTATTTT
many TRBD2 TRBJ2-1 TRBV20-1 CSARDPGGSTYNEQFF TGCAGTGCTAGAGATCCGGGCGGGAGTACCTACAATGAGCAGTTCTTC
- TRBD1 TRBJ2-1 TRBV6-2/TRBV6-3 CASSRTGGSNEQFF TGTGCCAGCAGCAGGACAGGGGGGAGCAATGAGCAGTTCTTC